Listed below are T cell receptor beta chains from one sample, sequenced in a study of blood T cell repertoires in COVID-19. TCRdb keeps only in-frame clones here, not all; method: immunoSEQ multiplex PCR. The table includes around 240,000 clones, around 83% detected once. The sequenced sample was peripheral blood. Receptors originate from a woman between 45 and 60 years old with acute or convalescent COVID-19. CDR3s include the opening cysteine and the closing phenylalanine or tryptophan. A D gene is named only where the DNA matches it firmly. Clone size is shown for a subset of rows, as once, few, many or a class of expanded clone.

size: NA; D: NA; J: TRBJ1-1; V: TRBV19; CDR3: CASGDGGVAEAFF; DNA: TGTGCCAGTGGCGATGGAGGCGTGGCTGAAGCTTTCTTT
size: NA; D: NA; J: TRBJ1-5; V: TRBV6-5; CDR3: CASSYQLGGPQHF; DNA: TGTGCCAGCAGTTACCAGCTAGGAGGGCCCCAGCATTTT
size: NA; D: NA; J: TRBJ1-5; V: TRBV2; CDR3: CASSDRGGVNQPQHF; DNA: TGTGCCAGCAGTGACAGGGGTGGGGTCAATCAGCCCCAGCATTTT
size: once; D: NA; J: TRBJ1-5; V: TRBV6-2/TRBV6-3; CDR3: CASSYSRNQPQHF; DNA: TGTGCCAGCAGTTATAGTCGGAATCAGCCCCAGCATTTT
size: once; D: TRBD2; J: TRBJ2-2; V: TRBV3-1/TRBV3-2; CDR3: CASSGSGANTGELFF; DNA: TGTGCCAGCAGCGGAAGCGGGGCTAACACCGGGGAGCTGTTTTTT
size: NA; D: NA; J: TRBJ2-3; V: TRBV9; CDR3: CASSVALRDTQYF; DNA: TGTGCCAGCAGCGTAGCTCTCCGGGATACGCAGTATTTT
size: NA; D: TRBD2; J: TRBJ2-2; V: TRBV4-1; CDR3: CASSQDPTWGGIGELFF; DNA: TGCGCCAGCAGCCAAGATCCTACGTGGGGGGGTATCGGGGAGCTGTTTTTT
size: NA; D: TRBD1; J: TRBJ1-2; V: TRBV28; CDR3: CASSGQGQPYGYTF; DNA: TGTGCCAGCAGTGGACAGGGGCAACCATATGGCTACACCTTC
size: NA; D: NA; J: TRBJ2-5; V: TRBV20-1; CDR3: CSAPDYAQYF; DNA: TGCAGTGCCCCGGACTATGCCCAGTACTTC
size: NA; D: TRBD2; J: TRBJ2-3; V: TRBV7-8; CDR3: CASSSPRGADTQYF; DNA: TGTGCCAGCAGCTCCCCCCGGGGGGCAGATACGCAGTATTTT
size: NA; D: NA; J: TRBJ1-2; V: TRBV7-2; CDR3: CASSNPGHHTDYGYTF; DNA: TGTGCCAGCAGCAACCCGGGACACCACACCGACTATGGCTACACCTTC
size: once; D: NA; J: TRBJ2-3; V: TRBV2; CDR3: CASSERLTDTQYF; DNA: TGTGCCAGCAGTGAACGACTCACAGATACGCAGTATTTT
size: NA; D: TRBD2; J: TRBJ2-1; V: TRBV9; CDR3: CASSASGGASYNEQFF; DNA: TGTGCCAGCAGCGCTAGCGGGGGGGCGAGTTACAATGAGCAGTTCTTC
size: few; D: NA; J: TRBJ1-4; V: TRBV19; CDR3: CASSPGVIPNEKLFF; DNA: TGTGCCAGTAGCCCGGGGGTCATCCCTAATGAAAAACTGTTTTTT
size: NA; D: TRBD1; J: TRBJ1-4; V: TRBV6-6; CDR3: CASSYPGQGSGEKLFF; DNA: TGTGCCAGCAGTTACCCGGGACAGGGGAGCGGTGAAAAACTGTTTTTT
size: NA; D: NA; J: TRBJ1-1; V: TRBV28; CDR3: CASLEGSGITEAFF; DNA: TGTGCCAGCCTCGAGGGTTCGGGGATAACTGAAGCTTTCTTT
size: NA; D: NA; J: TRBJ1-2; V: TRBV5-1; CDR3: CASSTQGQGGYTF; DNA: TGCGCCAGCAGCACACAGGGTCAGGGTGGCTACACCTTC
size: few; D: NA; J: TRBJ1-1; V: TRBV28; CDR3: CASSFGILNTEAFF; DNA: TGTGCCAGCAGTTTTGGCATCTTGAACACTGAAGCTTTCTTT
size: many; D: NA; J: TRBJ2-2; V: TRBV28; CDR3: CASSLQWYGELFF; DNA: TGTGCCAGCAGTTTACAGTGGTACGGGGAGCTGTTTTTT
size: once; D: TRBD1; J: TRBJ2-5; V: TRBV5-4; CDR3: CASTGGTVETQYF; DNA: TGTGCCAGCACCGGTGGGACAGTGGAGACCCAGTACTTC
size: NA; D: TRBD1; J: TRBJ1-2; V: TRBV5-5; CDR3: CASRQQGARYGYTF; DNA: TGTGCCAGCAGACAGCAGGGGGCGCGGTATGGCTACACCTTC
size: NA; D: TRBD2; J: TRBJ2-7; V: TRBV7-6; CDR3: CASSLESGGAVSEQYF; DNA: TGTGCCAGCAGCTTAGAGAGCGGGGGGGCAGTTAGCGAGCAGTACTTC
size: once; D: NA; J: TRBJ2-1; V: TRBV6-2/TRBV6-3; CDR3: CASSYVRGWQFF; DNA: TGTGCCAGCAGTTATGTACGGGGTTGGCAGTTCTTC
size: NA; D: TRBD2; J: TRBJ2-7; V: TRBV10-3; CDR3: CAIAGLAGGALSYEQYF; DNA: TGTGCCATCGCCGGACTAGCGGGAGGAGCCCTCTCCTACGAGCAGTACTTC
size: NA; D: NA; J: TRBJ1-2; V: TRBV18; CDR3: CASSPSGGWVGYTF; DNA: TGTGCCAGCTCACCCTCGGGCGGGTGGGTTGGCTACACCTTC
size: NA; D: NA; J: TRBJ1-1; V: TRBV5-5; CDR3: CASSFTGTRNTEAFF; DNA: TGTGCCAGCAGCTTCACGGGAACCCGAAACACTGAAGCTTTCTTT
size: NA; D: TRBD1; J: TRBJ1-4; V: TRBV15; CDR3: CATSAPWGDRGSEKLFF; DNA: TGTGCCACCAGCGCTCCCTGGGGTGACAGGGGGAGTGAAAAACTGTTTTTT
size: few; D: TRBD2; J: TRBJ2-1; V: TRBV3-1/TRBV3-2; CDR3: CASSRDYRSDGEQFF; DNA: TGTGCCAGCAGCCGGGACTACCGAAGCGACGGTGAGCAGTTCTTC
size: NA; D: TRBD1; J: TRBJ2-1; V: TRBV28; CDR3: CASTPGQVYNEQFF; DNA: TGTGCCAGCACCCCGGGACAGGTTTACAATGAGCAGTTCTTC
size: NA; D: NA; J: TRBJ1-2; V: TRBV11-2; CDR3: CASSFVPGGAGGGYTF; DNA: TGTGCCAGCAGCTTTGTCCCGGGGGGCGCAGGAGGGGGCTACACCTTC
size: NA; D: TRBD1; J: TRBJ1-5; V: TRBV19; CDR3: CASSRGQGWNQPQHF; DNA: TGTGCCAGTAGTAGGGGACAGGGTTGGAATCAGCCCCAGCATTTT
size: NA; D: TRBD2; J: TRBJ2-3; V: TRBV27; CDR3: CASGLAGSDTQYF; DNA: TGTGCCAGCGGACTAGCGGGCTCAGATACGCAGTATTTT
size: NA; D: TRBD1; J: TRBJ1-1; V: TRBV7-9; CDR3: CASSSQTGLDTEAFF; DNA: TGTGCCAGCAGCTCCCAGACAGGGTTGGACACTGAAGCTTTCTTT
size: NA; D: NA; J: TRBJ1-3; V: TRBV5-1; CDR3: CASSLGPGVSGNTIYF; DNA: TGCGCCAGCAGCTTGGGACCGGGGGTCTCAGGAAACACCATATATTTT
size: NA; D: TRBD1; J: TRBJ1-1; V: TRBV4-3; CDR3: CASSQRGPDTEAFF; DNA: TGCGCCAGCAGCCAAAGGGGGCCGGACACTGAAGCTTTCTTT
size: NA; D: NA; J: TRBJ2-1; V: TRBV3-1/TRBV3-2; CDR3: CASSPGKGRNEQFF; DNA: TGTGCCAGCAGCCCCGGTAAGGGGAGGAATGAGCAGTTCTTC
size: NA; D: NA; J: TRBJ1-6; V: TRBV30; CDR3: CAWDGAGVYNSPLHF; DNA: TGTGCCTGGGACGGGGCGGGAGTCTATAATTCACCCCTCCACTTT
size: NA; D: NA; J: TRBJ2-3; V: TRBV7-9; CDR3: CASSLSGSTDTQYF; DNA: TGTGCCAGCAGCTTATCGGGTTCAACAGATACGCAGTATTTT
size: NA; D: NA; J: TRBJ2-2; V: TRBV6-6; CDR3: CASSTTGANTGELFF; DNA: TGTGCCAGCAGTACGACAGGAGCGAACACCGGGGAGCTGTTTTTT
size: NA; D: NA; J: TRBJ2-7; V: TRBV21-1; CDR3: CASSKDPGYDEQYF; DNA: TGTGCCAGCAGCAAAGATCCGGGTTACGACGAGCAGTACTTC
size: NA; D: NA; J: TRBJ2-3; V: TRBV10-3; CDR3: CAITSDRSTDTQYF; DNA: TGTGCCATCACTTCGGACAGAAGCACAGATACGCAGTATTTT
size: few; D: NA; J: TRBJ1-6; V: TRBV5-1; CDR3: CASSPGISRSPLHF; DNA: TGCGCCAGCAGCCCCGGGATCTCAAGGTCACCCCTCCACTTT
size: once; D: TRBD1; J: TRBJ2-6; V: TRBV27; CDR3: CASRPLQGANSGANVLTF; DNA: TGTGCCAGCAGACCTTTACAGGGGGCAAACTCTGGGGCCAACGTCCTGACTTTC
size: NA; D: TRBD2; J: TRBJ2-1; V: TRBV6-5; CDR3: CASSYRLAGAHNEQFF; DNA: TGTGCCAGCAGTTACCGGTTAGCGGGAGCCCACAATGAGCAGTTCTTC
size: NA; D: NA; J: TRBJ2-1; V: TRBV4-1; CDR3: CASSQEPGWDEQFF; DNA: TGCGCCAGCAGCCAAGAGCCAGGGTGGGATGAGCAGTTCTTC
size: NA; D: TRBD1; J: TRBJ2-5; V: TRBV5-1; CDR3: CASSPTGGNQETQYF; DNA: TGCGCCAGCAGCCCGACAGGGGGGAACCAAGAGACCCAGTACTTC
size: NA; D: NA; J: TRBJ1-1; V: TRBV4-2; CDR3: CASSQGDKNTEAFF; DNA: TGTGCCAGCAGCCAAGGAGACAAGAACACTGAAGCTTTCTTT
size: NA; D: TRBD1; J: TRBJ1-1; V: TRBV7-2; CDR3: CASSLGRGQAFF; DNA: TGTGCCAGCAGCTTAGGCAGGGGGCAAGCTTTCTTT
size: NA; D: NA; J: TRBJ1-2; V: TRBV18; CDR3: CASSPPQGGKGYTF; DNA: TGTGCCAGCTCACCACCCCAGGGAGGGAAGGGCTACACCTTC
size: few; D: NA; J: TRBJ1-6; V: TRBV30; CDR3: CAWTPLGQTNSPLHF; DNA: TGTGCCTGGACTCCTCTAGGACAAACTAATTCACCCCTCCACTTT
size: few; D: NA; J: TRBJ2-1; V: TRBV3-1/TRBV3-2; CDR3: CASSQGGQNEQFF; DNA: TGTGCCAGCAGCCAAGGAGGGCAGAATGAGCAGTTCTTC
size: NA; D: NA; J: TRBJ1-6; V: TRBV28; CDR3: CASSFSPYNSPLHF; DNA: TGTGCCAGCAGTTTTAGCCCCTATAATTCACCCCTCCACTTT
size: NA; D: NA; J: TRBJ2-2; V: TRBV6-6; CDR3: CASSYVVTGELFF; DNA: TGTGCCAGCAGTTACGTTGTAACCGGGGAGCTGTTTTTT